One and the same sample provided the 3 T cell receptor beta chains below, sequenced in a study of blood T cell repertoires in COVID-19. The method was immunoSEQ multiplex PCR; TCRdb's version includes in-frame clones alone and lacks a portion of them. This sample yields roughly 260,000 clones, of which about 88% are seen a single time; about 11% belongs to the top ten. The source material was peripheral blood. These TCRs come from a woman in her thirties with COVID-19, enrolled during active disease.

The chain links TRBV6-2 or TRBV6-3 to TRBJ1-1, with D tentatively TRBD1 (6 bases). From germline, CDR1 is MNHEY and CDR2 SVGEGT. The CDR3 is 17 amino acids. The V gene lost 2 bases and the J gene lost 2 bases, with 18 bases spanning the gap. CDR3 region: CASSYLFPRQANTEAFF. CDR3 bases: TGTGCCAGCAGTTACCTTTTCCCGAGACAGGCCAACACTGAAGCTTTCTTT.

The chain joins TRBV13 to TRBJ2-7, with D possibly TRBD1 on 5 matching bases. V lost 5 bases and J lost 6, with 11 bases in between. Germline V gene data show CDR1 as PRHDT and CDR2 as FYEKMQ (reference sequence). The CDR3 length is 12 residues. This chain's CDR3 is CASSPHRGEQYF. The CDR3 region has the DNA TGTGCCAGCAGCCCCCATAGGGGCGAGCAGTACTTC.

A few counts support this clone. The chain links TRBV2 to TRBJ1-2, with 8 bases fitting TRBD1. The CDR3 consists of 14 residues. Trimming cost V 8 bases and J 2 bases; bases outside gene matches: 7. Germline CDR1 is SNHLY and CDR2 is FYNNEI. The CDR3 coding sequence is TGTGCCAGCTTTGAGGGACAGGCGAACTATGGCTACACCTTC. Protein: CASFEGQANYGYTF.